This T cell receptor beta chain was documented in a study of CD4 T cells in relation to SARS-CoV-2 and coronaviruses. V was pared by 3 bases and J by 1 base, with 11 bases between. CDR3 length: 15 residues. The germline V gene has CDR1 MRHNA and CDR2 SNTAGT. CD4+ T cells from unexposed donors were obtained before the COVID-19 pandemic (2011-2018). The cells were cultured for approximately 10 days before CD4+ T cells were isolated. Testing used SARS-CoV-2 S/N and four cold-coronavirus spikes on unexposed-donor CD4+ T cells, cells permitting. As to this clone: As yet, its antigen is unknown.

TCRdb keeps only in-frame clones here, not all; method: immunoSEQ multiplex PCR. The sample yields approximately 19,000 clones, around four fifths seen once. The V and J genes are TRBV6-4 and TRBJ2-3; maybe TRBD1 (6 bases). The sample taken for sequencing was CD4+ T cells from PBMCs, cultured in vitro. The source of this sequence is a human donor in good health. The CDR3 sequence is CASSEQAGGTDTQYF. As DNA, the CDR3 is TGTGCCAGCAGTGAACAGGCAGGGGGCACAGATACGCAGTATTTT.